The clone carrying this TCR beta chain was found once. Data came from immunoSEQ multiplex PCR; TCRdb stores just in-frame clones and leaves some out. The repertoire holds about 270,000 clones, with roughly nine tenths as singletons. Cohort allocation depended upon clinical history that participants reported. Cohort 3 donors were reported recovered after two negative PCRs, clearance, or symptom resolution. The data were obtained in a study of blood T cell repertoires in COVID-19. The wider study: Donors in the United States, Italy and Spain gave samples during acute or convalescent COVID-19. Sources were T cells, B-cell-depleted T cells, or PBMCs; the material itself was cDNA or gDNA.

Sequenced material: PBMCs or T cells enriched from blood (not recorded which). The clonotype was recovered from a woman aged 18-29 years who had recovered from COVID-19.

The CDR3 sequence is CATSGLKSGSGGINYGYTF. DNA for the CDR3: TGTGCCACCAGCGGACTAAAGAGCGGGAGTGGGGGCATCAACTATGGCTACACCTTC. This rearrangement joins TRBV15 to TRBJ1-2; D possibly corresponds to TRBD1 (6 bases). Trimming left V 5 bases short and J 2 bases short, with 27 bases between. The CDR3 totals 19 residues. Per germline, CDR1 LNHNV and CDR2 YYDKDF (reference sequence).